This T cell receptor beta chain was captured in a study of blood T cell repertoires in COVID-19. Study background: Nucleic acid was either cDNA or gDNA, and it came from T cells, B-cell-depleted T cells, or PBMCs.

The CDR3 is 15 residues long. After removal of 2 bases from V and 6 bases from J, the junction contained 8 bases not matched to a gene. In germline, CDR1 is SNHLY, CDR2 FYNNEI. Authors' data handling: The authors estimated nucleated cell counts from reference gene primer amplification. The data were produced by immunoSEQ multiplex PCR, yet TCRdb's version contains in-frame clones alone and is incomplete. V and J calls and clone size are as listed in that table; D and trimming were resolved from the DNA. The table lists around 42,000 clones, around 82% of them singletons. J is TRBJ1-1 and V is TRBV2, with 8 bases lining up with TRBD1. This clonotype was sampled from a human donor in a cohort sampled during active COVID-19. The source material was peripheral blood. The CDR3, as DNA: TGTGCCAGCAGTGAATTATGGCCAGGGGGCTCTGAAGCTTTCTTT. Translation gives CASSELWPGGSEAFF.